This T cell receptor beta chain is drawn from a study of beta chain features in type 1 diabetes. Study findings and constraints: Compared to healthy donors, patients appeared to have naive, central memory and Treg TCRB repertoires that were more alike. VDJ junctions in type 1 diabetes patients carried more deletions and fewer insertions. Among all four CD4+ subsets, Type 1 diabetes patients had TCRB CDR3s that were moderately but significantly shorter. A possible short-template PCR bias applies equally to patients and controls.

As every portion of the isolated RNA was reverse transcribed, the sequencing read expressed TCRB transcripts. Deep immunoSEQ sequencing covered naive, central memory and regulatory T cell samples. Data came from immunoSEQ multiplex PCR; TCRdb stores just in-frame clones and leaves some out. Of some 350,000 clones in the sample, 9.6% were seen once. This CDR3 region has 12 residues. Looked up from germline, CDR1 is MNHEY and CDR2 is SVGAGI. Between the trimmed V and J ends, which lost 6 bases and 9 bases, there was a span of 12 bases. Comment on this clone: Its antigen is unknown.

The sequenced sample consisted of central memory CD4+ T cells from blood. The V call is TRBV6-5, the J call TRBJ1-5, with D possibly being TRBD1 (5 bases). The receptor was derived from a man aged 25-45 years with type 1 diabetes. CDR3 protein: CASSEGFRPQHF. CDR3 nucleotide sequence: TGTGCCAGCAGCGAGGGGTTTCGGCCCCAGCATTTT.